This passage covers 11 T cell receptor beta chains from one sample sequenced in a study of monozygotic twins with inflammatory bowel disease. TCRdb processed the 5' RACE reads again and assigns one entry to each CDR3 protein, with no DNA. This repertoire includes approximately 400,000 distinct CDR3 sequences. What was sequenced was blood. These receptors all stem from a human donor with ulcerative colitis or Crohn's disease, or a healthy co-twin of an affected twin (not recorded which).

This chain uses TRBV6-2 or TRBV6-3 with TRBJ1-6. This CDR3 comprises 16 residues. CDR1 is MNHEY and CDR2 is SVGEGT in the germline V gene. The CDR3 sequence: CASSRGTQGRDSPLHF.

This chain links TRBV7-2 with TRBJ2-1; TCRdb calls TRBD2, which cannot be checked without DNA. The CDR3 consists of 14 residues. Per the germline V gene, CDR1 is SGHTA and CDR2 is FQGNSA. This chain's CDR3 is CASSLQGGSNEQFF.

This chain connects TRBV29-1 to TRBJ1-2. This CDR3 comprises 13 residues. CDR1 and CDR2 (germline): SQVTM, ANQGSEA. This CDR3 is CSVGEPRGRGYTF.

The genes are TRBV7-9 and TRBJ2-7. This CDR3 is built from 15 residues. Germline assignment: CDR1 SEHNR and CDR2 FQNEAQ (reference sequence). CDR3 residues: CASSLAGSGSYEQYF.

The CDR3 reads CAISIGNTIYF. The gene calls are TRBV10-3 and TRBJ1-3. Germline V CDR1 and CDR2: ENHRY, SYGVKD. The length of the CDR3 is 11 residues.

This chain links TRBV5-4 with TRBJ2-5; the TRBD1 assignment by TCRdb is unverifiable without DNA. The CDR3 runs to 19 residues. In germline, CDR1 is SGHNT, CDR2 YYREEE (reference sequence). CDR3 protein: CASSLRVDQSSPDQETQYF. Full variable domain (missing parts from reference TRBV5-4 and TRBJ2-5): ETGVTQSPTHLIKTRGQQVTLRCSSQSGHNTVSWYQQALGQGPQFIFQYYREEENGRGNFPPRFSGLQFPNYSSELNVNALELDDSALYLCASSLRVDQSSPDQETQYFGPGTRLLVL.

The chain has TRBV12-3 or TRBV12-4 and TRBJ1-5. This CDR3 spans 16 amino acids. CDR3: CASSLLNDRSNQPQHF.

V usage is TRBV20-1 and J usage is TRBJ2-2. Per the germline V gene, CDR1 is DFQATT and CDR2 is SNEGSKA (reference sequence). The CDR3 contains 12 residues. The CDR3 spells CSLKYPTGELFF.

This chain links TRBV15 with TRBJ2-7; TCRdb returns TRBD2, unconfirmable since there is no DNA. This CDR3 comprises 15 residues. Germline assignment: CDR1 LNHNV and CDR2 YYDKDF (reference sequence). The CDR3 spells CATSQAGISSYEQYF.

The CDR3: CASSLWAVMPYEQYF. This chain connects TRBV27 to TRBJ2-7. The CDR3 is made up of 15 amino acids. Per the germline V gene, CDR1 is MNHEY and CDR2 is SMNVEV (reference sequence).

The chain's CDR3 is CASSYWATGGLNSPLHF. J is TRBJ1-6 and V is TRBV5-5; TCRdb outputs TRBD1, but without DNA this stays unchecked. Germline V gives CDR1 SGHKS, CDR2 YYEKEE (reference sequence). The CDR3 is 17 amino acids.